This is a list of T cell receptor beta chains from one sample in a study of T cell responses to AZD1222 COVID-19 vaccine. Using immunoSEQ multiplex PCR, the repertoire was profiled, and TCRdb retains in-frame clones only, with some absent. The profile covers 180,000 or so clones, with roughly 94% appearing a single time and approximately 0.64% taken by the ten largest. The material was peripheral blood, obtained on day 0 of AZD1222 vaccination. The source is an adult in good health. Each CDR3 is given with its conserved first and last residue. Fields, in order: V gene, D gene, clone size, J gene, CDR3 protein, CDR3 DNA. D genes are given only for firm matches. Part of the rows lack a size; the others show once, few, many or a class for expanded clones.

TRBV11-3	TRBD1	NA	TRBJ1-1	CASRKTGDNTEAFF	TGTGCCAGCAGAAAAACAGGGGATAACACTGAAGCTTTCTTT
TRBV6-5	TRBD1	NA	TRBJ1-5	CASSTGARKQPQHF	TGTGCCAGCAGTACAGGGGCCCGTAAACAGCCCCAGCATTTT
TRBV5-1	TRBD1	once	TRBJ1-4	CASSLILRGHGEKLFF	TGCGCCAGCAGCTTGATCTTGAGGGGGCACGGTGAAAAACTGTTTTTT
TRBV27	TRBD1	NA	TRBJ1-6	CASSIKTGINNSPLHF	TGTGCCAGCAGTATTAAGACAGGGATCAATAATTCACCCCTCCACTTT
TRBV19	TRBD1	NA	TRBJ1-5	CASSIWTGRSAVHQPQHF	TGTGCCAGTAGTATCTGGACAGGGAGGAGTGCCGTCCATCAGCCCCAGCATTTT
TRBV29-1	TRBD2	NA	TRBJ2-1	CSDRPSGSSYNEQFF	TGCAGCGACCGCCCGAGCGGGAGCTCCTACAATGAGCAGTTCTTC
TRBV28	NA	NA	TRBJ1-1	CASSLVGEAFF	TGTGCCAGCAGTTTAGTGGGTGAAGCTTTCTTT
TRBV27	TRBD2	NA	TRBJ2-7	CASSTTSGAYEQYF	TGTGCCAGCTCGACGACTAGCGGGGCCTACGAGCAGTACTTC
TRBV10-3	NA	NA	TRBJ1-1	CAIRGGLGIMNTEAFF	TGTGCCATTCGAGGGGGTCTAGGGATCATGAACACTGAAGCTTTCTTT
TRBV5-4	NA	once	TRBJ1-1	CASSSTLRPEAFF	TGTGCCAGCAGCTCTACACTGAGGCCTGAAGCTTTCTTT
TRBV29-1	NA	NA	TRBJ2-7	CSVEIPDRPYEQYF	TGCAGCGTTGAAATTCCTGACAGACCCTACGAGCAGTACTTC
TRBV4-1	TRBD2	NA	TRBJ2-3	CASSQVASGRAIDTQYF	TGCGCCAGCAGCCAAGTCGCTAGCGGGAGGGCCATAGATACGCAGTATTTT
TRBV9	NA	NA	TRBJ1-2	CASSGRELQNYGYTF	TGTGCCAGCAGCGGACGGGAACTCCAGAACTATGGCTACACCTTC
TRBV10-3	TRBD2	NA	TRBJ2-7	CATLTGTSGYEQYF	TGTGCCACCCTCACCGGGACTAGCGGCTACGAGCAGTACTTC
TRBV4-2	NA	NA	TRBJ2-7	CASSPSLSGNPYEQYF	TGTGCCAGCAGCCCGTCTCTCAGCGGAAACCCCTACGAGCAGTACTTC
TRBV30	NA	NA	TRBJ1-5	CAWSVLAKQPQHF	TGTGCCTGGAGTGTATTGGCTAAACAGCCCCAGCATTTT
TRBV7-6	NA	NA	TRBJ2-1	CASSLVLDPNNEQFF	TGTGCCAGCAGCTTAGTATTGGACCCAAACAATGAGCAGTTCTTC
TRBV19	NA	NA	TRBJ1-1	CASSILKTGAEAFF	TGTGCCAGTAGTATACTTAAGACAGGAGCTGAAGCTTTCTTT
TRBV14	NA	NA	TRBJ1-1	CASSQVSGTEAFF	TGTGCCAGCAGCCAAGTTTCAGGCACTGAAGCTTTCTTT
TRBV7-2	TRBD2	NA	TRBJ2-7	CASSPGTSGRVSSYEQYF	TGTGCCAGCAGCCCCGGGACTAGCGGGAGGGTCAGCTCCTACGAGCAGTACTTC
TRBV2	NA	few	TRBJ1-5	CASGSSNQPQHF	TGTGCCAGCGGCAGTAGCAATCAGCCCCAGCATTTT
TRBV2	NA	NA	TRBJ2-3	CASSLQYLFDTQYF	TGTGCCAGCAGCTTACAGTACCTATTTGATACGCAGTATTTT
TRBV28	TRBD1	NA	TRBJ1-5	CASSRRGRGQWGNQPQHF	TGTGCCAGCAGTCGGAGGGGGAGGGGGCAGTGGGGAAATCAGCCCCAGCATTTT
TRBV11-2	NA	NA	TRBJ1-2	CASSLGGYGYTF	TGTGCCAGCAGCCTCGGTGGCTATGGCTACACCTTC
TRBV28	NA	NA	TRBJ1-4	CASSFRGAYEKLFF	TGTGCCAGCAGTTTCCGGGGGGCTTACGAAAAACTGTTTTTT
TRBV4-1	NA	NA	TRBJ1-2	CASSQDTAGNYGYTF	TGCGCCAGCAGCCAAGATACGGCAGGCAACTATGGCTACACCTTC
TRBV28	NA	NA	TRBJ1-2	CASSPQGWGLDGYTF	TGTGCCAGCAGCCCCCAAGGGTGGGGGTTGGATGGCTACACCTTC
TRBV24-1	TRBD1	NA	TRBJ2-3	CATSDRTGGARDTQYF	TGTGCCACCAGTGACCGGACAGGGGGCGCGAGAGATACGCAGTATTTT
TRBV6-5	NA	NA	TRBJ2-7	CASRVGRDYEQYF	TGTGCCAGCAGAGTAGGTAGGGACTACGAGCAGTACTTC
TRBV6-1	NA	NA	TRBJ1-4	CASSELRQSEKLFF	TGTGCCAGCAGTGAACTCAGGCAATCGGAAAAACTGTTTTTT
TRBV25-1	NA	NA	TRBJ2-7	CASSSSRTGYEQYF	TGTGCCAGCAGTTCATCCCGGACGGGCTACGAGCAGTACTTC